This paragraph covers one T cell receptor (beta chain) sequence. Its antigen target is currently unknown. Base qualities are not provided; no much larger clone lies one nucleotide away. The cysteine opens and the phenylalanine closes a CDR3 of 13 amino acids. Of the read, only the CDR3 DNA is kept; its 39 bases are in frame from base 1. V loses 8 bases, J loses 5 bases, and the germline ends lie 15 bases apart. The germline V gene yields SNHLY for CDR1 and FYNNEI for CDR2. The data stem from a study of blood T cells in healthy people across ages (dated by TCRdb to about 2015). Study-wide context: In model experiments, template switching captured roughly one uniquely barcoded TCR beta cDNA molecule for every two T cells. To track age-related changes in TCR beta repertoire diversity, the study relied on deep sequencing normalized with unique cDNA molecular identifiers. Using the same blood draw, the study looked at two additional independent replicas of 1 million unique cDNA reads for two donors, one aged 18 to 30 and the other aged 80 or older. Four age groups were formed from the donors: young (average around 15 years), middle-aged (approximately 41), aged (roughly 56) and long-lived (around 82). Paper-wide results and their limitations: Because donor CMV infection status was unknown, age-related changes in expanded clonotypes were potentially confounded. Because profiling used bulk unsorted PBMCs, naive and antigen-experienced compartments could not be compared conclusively. Compared with the aged group, more naive CD4+ T cells, fewer expanded clones and increased TCR diversity were shown by the long-lived group, suggesting age selection. Observed TCR beta diversity per million T cells fell roughly linearly with age, and a significant reduction was already apparent by age approximately 40. The percentage of naive T cells measured by flow cytometry correlated strongly with observed TCR beta diversity. Estimates of total diversity from one million sequenced T cells were regarded as lower bounds and underestimates.

Library creation used 5' RACE. The sample was run on an Illumina HiSeq 2500. A second PCR of about 7 to 12 cycles was run with a J-beta primer mix and a sample-barcoded 5' primer. A unique molecular identifier was introduced onto each TCR beta cDNA molecule by a template-switch 5' adaptor carrying 12 random nucleotides. Each sample yielded at least 3 million CDR3-containing paired-end reads. First-strand cDNA was synthesized from all RNA with the Mint cDNA synthesis kit, primed by a TRBC-specific oligonucleotide. All cDNA was treated with uracil-DNA glycosylase and then went through a first 18-cycle PCR with the universal primers M1SS and BC2_uni_R. Per the source publication's procedure: Each sample was normalized by randomly selecting 1 million high-quality reads, each carrying a distinct molecular identifier. Instead of being binned into consensus sequences, reads with shared molecular identifiers were discarded. MiTCR, set to a Q25 quality threshold and the strictest error-elimination algorithm, was used for CDR3 identification, clonotype clustering and error correction. Lower-bound total TCR beta diversity was estimated with a nonparametric unseen species model using Euler transformation. TCRdb redid the processing of the public reads, applying fastp at Q25 and MiXCR, and retained in-frame beta chains. Each record represents a unique CDR3 protein, reported with the most common genes and DNA among its rows. Clone size and V and J calls follow TCRdb, not the original study. The sample table records around 1,000,000 distinct CDR3 sequences; 20% to 25% of these occur just once. Of the sample, 0.75% is held by the ten largest clones.

The donors were roughly 39 Caucasian individuals from Russia, aged roughly 6 to 100 years, who were systemically healthy. Each donor gave approximately 9.3 milliliters of peripheral blood, collected into EDTA-treated Vacutainer tubes. Ficoll-Paque density-gradient centrifugation was used to isolate PBMCs, with at least 6 million obtained per sample. Total RNA was extracted from PBMCs with Trizol reagent, with at least 5.5 micrograms obtained per sample. The percentages of naive CD45RAhigh/CD27high T cells were determined by flow cytometry on a PBMC aliquot from every donor. The same sample was also studied in work on T cells of mothers and their children. According to the second study: Donors were nine systemically healthy Caucasian individuals: three mothers and their six children. cDNA synthesis consumed the entire amount of extracted RNA, loaded at around 1.5 ug RNA in each 15 ul reaction. Sample barcodes and 2-4 random nucleotides were added via the M1S primer in the second PCR. Over 8.5 million TCR beta CDR3 reads were obtained for each mother, and 2.5 million to 3 million reads were obtained for each child. Thymic selection shapes the output of TCR recombination in a similar way in related and unrelated pairs, and inherited differences have a minor effect. Normalized repertoire overlap in related mother-child pairs was always slightly higher than in unrelated mother-child pairs, but the difference was never significant. Persistent microchimeric T cell clones were not detected, at a sensitivity of about 100 clones per million clonotypes. To look for features that set related mother-child pairs apart from unrelated individuals, the researchers ran deep NGS to compare the TCR beta repertoires of mothers and children. On average, the children were around 11 +/- 4 years old, while the mothers were approximately 41 +/- 4 years old. After adapter ligation with NEBNext reagents, the libraries were sequenced on Illumina HiSeq 2000 with 100+100 nt paired-end reads. To prevent cross-contamination, the mother and child libraries were prepared a month apart and were sequenced in separate runs. For each donor, between roughly 450,000 and 2,100,000 distinct TCR beta clonotypes were identified. Naive TCR beta clonotypes were estimated from low-frequency clonotypes matched to each donor's FACS-determined naive share, without sorting.

The chain is made from TRBV2 and TRBJ1-1; the D segment cannot be called with confidence. The material sequenced was blood. The TCR comes from a girl aged 2 to 9 in good health. CDR3 reads: CASGHWSPTEAFF. The nucleotide sequence reads as follows: TGTGCCAGCGGTCATTGGAGCCCAACTGAAGCTTTCTTT.